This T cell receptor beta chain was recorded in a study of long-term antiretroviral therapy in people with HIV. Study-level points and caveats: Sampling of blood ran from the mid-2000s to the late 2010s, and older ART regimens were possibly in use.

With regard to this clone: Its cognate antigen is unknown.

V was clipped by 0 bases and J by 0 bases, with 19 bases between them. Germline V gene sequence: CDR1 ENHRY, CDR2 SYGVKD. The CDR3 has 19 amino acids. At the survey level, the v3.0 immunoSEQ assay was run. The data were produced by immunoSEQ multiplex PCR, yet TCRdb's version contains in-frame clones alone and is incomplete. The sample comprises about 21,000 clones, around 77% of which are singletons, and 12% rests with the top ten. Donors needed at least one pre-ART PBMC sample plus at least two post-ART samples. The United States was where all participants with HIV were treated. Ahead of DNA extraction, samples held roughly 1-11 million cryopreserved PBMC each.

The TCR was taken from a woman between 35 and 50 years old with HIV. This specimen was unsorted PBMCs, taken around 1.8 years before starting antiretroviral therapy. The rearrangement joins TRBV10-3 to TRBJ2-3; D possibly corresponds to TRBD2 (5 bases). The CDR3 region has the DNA TGTGCCATCAGTGAGTCGAATGAGGGCAGGCGCTCTAGCACAGATACGCAGTATTTT. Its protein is CAISESNEGRRSSTDTQYF.